The sample holds many counts of the clone carrying this TCR beta chain. Antigen: not known. One entry per CDR3 protein, called by TCRdb with MiXCR from the reads. The data show roughly 62,000 distinct CDR3 sequences, less than 65% seen once. The data belong to a study of type 1 regulatory T cells. Between the trimmed V and J ends, which lost 7 bases and 0 bases, there was a span of 7 bases. The CDR3 totals 13 residues. The germline V gene has CDR1 SGDLS and CDR2 YYNGEE. The receptor comes from a human donor in good health. The chain combines TRBV9 with TRBJ2-2; maybe TRBD1 (6 bases). Sequenced material: cultured non-Tr1 T cells, either the whole culture or a sorted T cell fraction (not recorded which). CDR3 DNA: TGTGCCAGCGGGACACCGAACACCGGGGAGCTGTTTTTT. It encodes CASGTPNTGELFF.